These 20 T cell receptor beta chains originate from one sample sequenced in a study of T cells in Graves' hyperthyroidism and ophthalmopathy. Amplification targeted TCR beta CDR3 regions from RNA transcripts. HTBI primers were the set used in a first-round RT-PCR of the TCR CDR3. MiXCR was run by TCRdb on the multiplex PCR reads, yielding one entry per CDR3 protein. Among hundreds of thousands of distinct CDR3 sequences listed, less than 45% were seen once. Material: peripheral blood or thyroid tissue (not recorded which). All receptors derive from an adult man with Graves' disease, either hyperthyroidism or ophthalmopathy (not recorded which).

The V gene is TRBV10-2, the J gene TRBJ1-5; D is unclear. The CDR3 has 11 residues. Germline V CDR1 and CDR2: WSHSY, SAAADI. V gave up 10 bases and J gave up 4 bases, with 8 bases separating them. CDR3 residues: CATYGNQPQHF. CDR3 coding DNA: TGCGCCACCTACGGTAATCAGCCCCAGCATTTT.

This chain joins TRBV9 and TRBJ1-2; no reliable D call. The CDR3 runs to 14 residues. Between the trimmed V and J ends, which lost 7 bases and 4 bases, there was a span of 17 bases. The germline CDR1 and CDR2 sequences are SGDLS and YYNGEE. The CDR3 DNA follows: TGTGCCAGCTCACCACCCGAGATCCGCTATGGCTACACCTTC. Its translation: CASSPPEIRYGYTF.

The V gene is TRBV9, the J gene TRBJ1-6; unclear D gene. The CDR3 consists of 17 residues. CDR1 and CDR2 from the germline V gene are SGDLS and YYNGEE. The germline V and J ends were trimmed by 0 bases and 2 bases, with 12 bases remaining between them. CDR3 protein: CASSVGEGEAYNSPLHF. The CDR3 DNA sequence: TGTGCCAGCAGCGTAGGCGAGGGTGAGGCCTATAATTCACCCCTCCACTTT.

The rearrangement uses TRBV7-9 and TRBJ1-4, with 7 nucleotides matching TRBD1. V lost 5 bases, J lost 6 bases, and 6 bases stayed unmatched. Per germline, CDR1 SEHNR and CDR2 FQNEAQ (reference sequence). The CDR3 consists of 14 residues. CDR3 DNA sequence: TGTGCCAGCAGCCTCAGGGGGTGGGATGAAAAACTGTTTTTT. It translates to CASSLRGWDEKLFF.

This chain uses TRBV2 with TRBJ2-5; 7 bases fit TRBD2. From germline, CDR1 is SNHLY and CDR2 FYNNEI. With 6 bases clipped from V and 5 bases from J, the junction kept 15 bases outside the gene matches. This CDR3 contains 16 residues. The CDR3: CASSSGLGLVEETQYF. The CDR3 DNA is TGTGCCAGCAGCTCCGGTCTAGGACTAGTGGAGGAGACCCAGTACTTC.

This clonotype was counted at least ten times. DNA of the CDR3: TGCAGCGCCCTACTCAGGGGGGACTATGGCTACACCTTC. This gives the protein CSALLRGDYGYTF. The chain links TRBV29-1 to TRBJ1-2; 7 bases map to TRBD1. The V gene's germline CDR1 is SQVTM and CDR2 ANQGSEA. The V gene end was trimmed by 7 bases and the J gene end by 3 bases; junction bases not matched to a gene: 8. The CDR3 covers 13 residues.

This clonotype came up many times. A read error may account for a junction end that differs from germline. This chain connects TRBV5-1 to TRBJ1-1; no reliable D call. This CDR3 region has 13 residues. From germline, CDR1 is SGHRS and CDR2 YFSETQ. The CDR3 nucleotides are TGTGCCAGCAGCTTATACCTGAACACTGAAGCTTTCTTT. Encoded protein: CASSLYLNTEAFF.

In DNA, the CDR3 is TGTGCCAGCAGCGTATCCGGGACAGACAATCAGCCCCAGCATTTT. This codes for CASSVSGTDNQPQHF. V is TRBV9 and J is TRBJ1-5, with 7 bases identical to TRBD1. This CDR3 is 15 amino acids long. V was clipped by 1 base and J by 3 bases; unmatched bases: 4. Germline V gene lookup returns CDR1 SGDLS and CDR2 YYNGEE.

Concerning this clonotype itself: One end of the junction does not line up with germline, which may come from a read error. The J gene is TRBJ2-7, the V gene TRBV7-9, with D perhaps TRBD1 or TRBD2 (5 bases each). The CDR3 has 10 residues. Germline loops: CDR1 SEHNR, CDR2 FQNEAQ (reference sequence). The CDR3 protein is CASGTYEQCF. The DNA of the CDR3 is TGTGCCAGCGGGACCTACGAGCAGTGCTTC.

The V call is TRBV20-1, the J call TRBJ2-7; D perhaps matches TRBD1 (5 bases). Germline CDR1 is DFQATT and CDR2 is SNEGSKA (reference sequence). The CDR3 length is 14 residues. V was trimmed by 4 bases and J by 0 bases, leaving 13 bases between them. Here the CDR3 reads CSATQGRSSYEQYF. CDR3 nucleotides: TGCAGTGCTACGCAGGGCCGCAGCTCCTACGAGCAGTACTTC.

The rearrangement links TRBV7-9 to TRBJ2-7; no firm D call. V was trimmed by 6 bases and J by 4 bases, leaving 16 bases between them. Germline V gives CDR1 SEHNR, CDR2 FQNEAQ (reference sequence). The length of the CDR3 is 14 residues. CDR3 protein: CASSYGSSGYEQYF. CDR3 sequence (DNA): TGTGCCAGCAGTTACGGCAGTTCCGGGTACGAGCAGTACTTC.

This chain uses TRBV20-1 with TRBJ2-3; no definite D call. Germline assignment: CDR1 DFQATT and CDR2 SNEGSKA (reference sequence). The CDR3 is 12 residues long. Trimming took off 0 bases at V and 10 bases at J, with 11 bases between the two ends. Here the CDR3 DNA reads TGCAGTGCTAGAGATAGGTTGTTGGCGCAGTATTTT. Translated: CSARDRLLAQYF.

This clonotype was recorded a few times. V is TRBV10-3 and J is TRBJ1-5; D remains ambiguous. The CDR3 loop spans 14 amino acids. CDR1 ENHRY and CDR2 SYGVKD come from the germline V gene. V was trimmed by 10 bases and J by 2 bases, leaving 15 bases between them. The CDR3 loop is CASRWAQGNQPQHF. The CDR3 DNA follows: TGTGCCAGCAGGTGGGCGCAGGGCAATCAGCCCCAGCATTTT.

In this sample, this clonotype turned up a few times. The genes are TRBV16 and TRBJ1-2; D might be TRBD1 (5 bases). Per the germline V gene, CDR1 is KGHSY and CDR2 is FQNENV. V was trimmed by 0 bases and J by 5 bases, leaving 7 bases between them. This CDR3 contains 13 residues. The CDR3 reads CASSQSRQYGYTF. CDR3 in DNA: TGTGCCAGCAGCCAATCTCGACAGTATGGCTACACCTTC.

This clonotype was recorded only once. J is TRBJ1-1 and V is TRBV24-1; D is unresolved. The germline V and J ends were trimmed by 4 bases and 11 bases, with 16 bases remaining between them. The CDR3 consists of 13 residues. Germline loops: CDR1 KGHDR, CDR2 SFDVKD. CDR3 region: CATSEYAGSRAFF. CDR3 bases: TGTGCCACCAGTGAATACGCAGGATCCAGGGCTTTCTTT.

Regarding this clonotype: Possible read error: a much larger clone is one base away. The CDR3 DNA follows: TGTGCCACCAGTGACTACGGGGAGATTGGCTACACCTTC. It translates to CATSDYGEIGYTF. The chain has TRBV24-1 and TRBJ1-2; D remains ambiguous. Trimming removed 4 bases at V and 7 bases at J, with 12 bases between. Germline-derived CDR1 and CDR2 are KGHDR and SFDVKD. CDR3 length: 13 amino acids.

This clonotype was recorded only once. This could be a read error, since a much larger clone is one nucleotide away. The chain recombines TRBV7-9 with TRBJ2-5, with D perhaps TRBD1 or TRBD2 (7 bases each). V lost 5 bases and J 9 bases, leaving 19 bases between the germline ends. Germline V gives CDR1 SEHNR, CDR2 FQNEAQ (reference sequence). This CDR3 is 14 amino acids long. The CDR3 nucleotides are TGTGCCAGCAGCGCAGACAGGGCGGGGGAGGCCCAGTACTTC. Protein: CASSADRAGEAQYF.

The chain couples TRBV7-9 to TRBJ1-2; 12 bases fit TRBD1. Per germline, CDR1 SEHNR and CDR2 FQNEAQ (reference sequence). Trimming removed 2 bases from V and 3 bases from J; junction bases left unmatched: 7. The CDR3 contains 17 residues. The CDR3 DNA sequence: TGTGCCAGCAGCTTATGGGCCGGGACAGGGGGCGACTATGGCTACACCTTC. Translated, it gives CASSLWAGTGGDYGYTF.

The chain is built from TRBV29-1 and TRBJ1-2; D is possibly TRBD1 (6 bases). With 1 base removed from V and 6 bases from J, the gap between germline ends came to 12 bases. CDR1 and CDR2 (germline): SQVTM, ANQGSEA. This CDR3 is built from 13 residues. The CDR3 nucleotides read TGCAGCGTTGAAGTCGATGGGGGCGATGGCTACACCTTC. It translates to CSVEVDGGDGYTF.

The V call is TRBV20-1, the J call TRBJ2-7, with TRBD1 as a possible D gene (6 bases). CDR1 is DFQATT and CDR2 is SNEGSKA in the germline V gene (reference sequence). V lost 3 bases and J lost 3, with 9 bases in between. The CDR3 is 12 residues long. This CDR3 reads CSARDSFYEQYF. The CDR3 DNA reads TGCAGTGCTAGGGACAGCTTCTACGAGCAGTACTTC.